The clone carrying this T cell receptor (beta chain) was recorded once. Its antigen is currently unknown. Trimming took off 5 bases at V and 0 bases at J, with 8 bases between the two ends. This CDR3 contains 14 residues. This sample is part of a study of CD8+CD57+ T cells in acquired aplastic anemia. About the research overall: Sorted CD4+ plus CD8+ cells gave DNA averaging around 3.2 ug. The study, taken as a whole, reports: Controls and patients did not differ significantly in CD8+ Simpson's diversity.

The use of genomic DNA as template underpinned the TCR beta VDJ and CDR3 profiling. TCRdb re-called the reads through MiXCR, storing one row per CDR3 protein. Here the sample spans a few hundred thousand distinct CDR3 sequences, about two thirds being singletons. The chain combines TRBV12-3 or TRBV12-4 with TRBJ1-5; D is uncertain. Sequenced: sorted CD4+, CD8+, or CD8+CD57+ T cells (not recorded which) from PBMCs. The origin of this receptor is a human donor in good health, serving as a control. CDR3 in amino acids: CASSVINSNQPQHF. DNA for the CDR3: TGTGCCAGCAGTGTCATTAATAGCAATCAGCCCCAGCATTTT.